The TCR beta chain described here comes from a study of blood T cell repertoires in COVID-19. TCRdb's copy holds only in-frame clones and misses some; the assay was immunoSEQ multiplex PCR. The sample includes roughly 190,000 clones, under 85% seen only once; the top ten take about 6%. This clone was found once. The TCR originated in a woman aged 40 to 50 with acute or convalescent COVID-19. The sequencing sample was made of peripheral blood.

The CDR3 DNA follows: TGTGCCAGCAGTCCCAACGGACTGCCAGAGATTCGAATCTACAATGAGCAGTTCTTC. Its translation is CASSPNGLPEIRIYNEQFF. J is TRBJ2-1 and V is TRBV27; possibly TRBD2 for D (5 bases). The CDR3 length is 19 residues. CDR1 MNHEY and CDR2 SMNVEV come from the germline V gene (reference sequence). Trimming cost V 5 bases and J 3 bases, with 26 bases left between them.